This record covers a single TCR beta chain. This clone was detected only a few times. Its target antigen remains unknown. No much larger clone exists at a distance of one base, and base qualities are not known. Healthy HIV-negative adults with no recently reported acute infections or vaccinations were included as donors. Only Caucasian adults living in Nashville, Tennessee, USA were represented among the donors. For unsorted samples, approximately 89 million PBMCs were counted, and genomic DNA was extracted using the QIAamp DNA Blood Mini kit. Blood was collected by leukapheresis, and PBMCs were isolated by Ficoll-Histopaque density gradient centrifugation and then cryopreserved in liquid nitrogen vapor phase. This sample is drawn from a study of shared clonotypes between healthy human individuals (dated by TCRdb to the early 2020s). For the wider study: Two women and a few men aged 18 to 49 years were included in the cohort. The study deeply sequenced blood TCR repertoires of five healthy adults to estimate repertoire size and the extent of clonotype sharing between individuals. Libraries were prepared and TCR repertoires were sequenced by different laboratories using diverse techniques, in order to increase sequencing depth and limit assay-specific biases. Per donor, leukapheresis produced somewhere between about 0.94 and 10 billion PBMCs.

Using the deep immunoSEQ assay, multiplex PCR amplified TCR CDR3 regions from genomic DNA. Genomic DNA extracted from each cell subset was distributed evenly over all wells of several immunoSEQ 96-well plates, and each plate served as one replicate. For unsorted PBMC, around 310 ng of genomic DNA, equivalent to about 30,000 T cell genomes, went into each replicate PCR. Genomic DNA from unsorted PBMC was sequenced over ten immunoSEQ deep assay plates. The purified libraries were quantified using a Qubit 3.0 fluorometer, sized with a Bioanalyzer 2100, and then quantified again using the KAPA Library Quantification kit. A separate single-read 150-cycle Illumina NextSeq 550 flow cell was used to sequence each immunoSEQ 96-well plate. The published analysis was carried out like this. Because the immunoSEQ output held only junctional sequences and lacked quality scores, the filtering could not match the filtering applied to full-length reads. To assign V/J genes and CDR3, sequences were annotated against IMGT germline references using PyIR, a Python wrapper for IgBLAST v1.9. Reads were removed for weak V/J assignments (E-value above 1e-6), missing CDR3, stop codons, out-of-frame junctions, or ambiguous translated residues. V3J clonotypes were defined by identical inferred V gene, J gene, and CDR3 amino acid sequence. The percentage overlap between two repertoires was calculated by dividing the number of shared unique clonotypes by the size of the smaller repertoire. RTK rarefaction, the Chao1 estimator, and Recon v2.1 estimates of unobserved clonotypes were used to assess repertoire richness. This immuneACCESS table, as held by TCRdb, lists in-frame sequences with V and J called but not all clones. Of the missing ones, under half trace to an unresolved V gene in checked studies; the others have no known cause. From that table come the V and J calls and clone size; the DNA was used to work out D and trimming. Recorded for this sample are fewer than 650,000 clones; around 80% of them occurred a single time. The ten largest account for 10% to 15% of the sample.

What the authors observed across the whole study: Pairwise subsampling led to the expectation that sequencing depth would affect the degree of clonotype sharing among donors. Sampling was limited to blood, and TCR repertoires in tissue likely differ from TCR repertoires in blood. The genetic and exposure-history diversity represented was limited by the small number of donors.

In the germline V gene, CDR1 corresponds to KGHSH and CDR2 to LQKENI. Compared with germline, V lacks 3 bases and J lacks 1 base; bases without a gene match: 5. The CDR3 contains 16 residues, cysteine and phenylalanine counted. Of the read, only the CDR3 DNA is kept; its 48 bases are in frame from base 1. Sequenced input: PBMCs. This receptor was taken from a woman aged 40 to 50 in good health. Some clones in this sample may be carry-over from other donors' samples. The sequence links TRBV18 to TRBJ2-2, with 7 junctional bases fitting TRBD2. This receptor has the CDR3 CASSPALALNTGELFF. The DNA sequence is given as TGTGCCAGCTCACCGGCACTAGCGTTGAACACCGGGGAGCTGTTTTTT.